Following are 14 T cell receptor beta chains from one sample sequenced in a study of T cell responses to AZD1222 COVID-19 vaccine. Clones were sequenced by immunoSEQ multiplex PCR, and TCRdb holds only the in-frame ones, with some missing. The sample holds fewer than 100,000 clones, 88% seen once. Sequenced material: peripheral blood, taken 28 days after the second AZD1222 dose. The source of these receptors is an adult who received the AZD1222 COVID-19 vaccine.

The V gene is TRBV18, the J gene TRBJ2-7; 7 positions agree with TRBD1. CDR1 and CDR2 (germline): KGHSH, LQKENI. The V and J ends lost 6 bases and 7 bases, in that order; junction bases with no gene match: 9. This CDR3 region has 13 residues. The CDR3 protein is CASSADRSGEQYF. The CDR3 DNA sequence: TGTGCCAGCTCTGCGGACAGGTCCGGGGAGCAGTACTTC.

CDR3 sequence: CATRWGSDEQFF. CDR3 coding DNA: TGTGCCACCCGCTGGGGATCGGATGAGCAGTTCTTC. The chain uses TRBV18 and TRBJ2-1, with D hard to call. The ends were cut back, 10 bases at V and 8 bases at J, with 15 bases in the middle. Germline loops: CDR1 KGHSH, CDR2 LQKENI. The CDR3 covers 12 residues.

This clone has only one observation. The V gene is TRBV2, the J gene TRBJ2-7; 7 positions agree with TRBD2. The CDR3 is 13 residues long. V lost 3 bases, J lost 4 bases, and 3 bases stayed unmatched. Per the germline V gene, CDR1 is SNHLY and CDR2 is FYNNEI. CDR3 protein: CASSEPAGYEQYF. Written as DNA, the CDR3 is TGTGCCAGCAGTGAGCCAGCGGGATACGAGCAGTACTTC.

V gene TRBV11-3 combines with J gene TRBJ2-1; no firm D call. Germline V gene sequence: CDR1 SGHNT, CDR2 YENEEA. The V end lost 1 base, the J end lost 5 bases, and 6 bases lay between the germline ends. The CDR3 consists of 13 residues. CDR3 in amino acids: CASSLGPNNEQFF. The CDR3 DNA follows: TGTGCCAGCAGCTTAGGCCCGAACAATGAGCAGTTCTTC.

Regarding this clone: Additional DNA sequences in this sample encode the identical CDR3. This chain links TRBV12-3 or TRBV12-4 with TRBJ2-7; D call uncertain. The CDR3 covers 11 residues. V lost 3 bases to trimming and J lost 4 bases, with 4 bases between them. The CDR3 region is CASSLQYEQYF. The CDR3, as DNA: TGTGCCAGCAGTTTGCAGTACGAGCAGTACTTC.

CDR3 DNA: TGTGCCAGCTCACCACAGGAGACCCAGTACTTC. Protein product: CASSPQETQYF. The chain links TRBV18 to TRBJ2-5; D gene unclear. Germline V gives CDR1 KGHSH, CDR2 LQKENI. V was cut by 1 base and J by 5 bases, with 2 bases left in between. CDR3 length equals 11 residues.

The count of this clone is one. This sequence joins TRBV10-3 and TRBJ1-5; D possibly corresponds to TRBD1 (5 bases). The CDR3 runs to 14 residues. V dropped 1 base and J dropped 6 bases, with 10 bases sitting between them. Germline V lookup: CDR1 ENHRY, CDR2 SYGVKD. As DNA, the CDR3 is TGTGCCATCAGTGAGTTAGGGGCTGGTCAGCCCCAGCATTTT. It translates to CAISELGAGQPQHF.

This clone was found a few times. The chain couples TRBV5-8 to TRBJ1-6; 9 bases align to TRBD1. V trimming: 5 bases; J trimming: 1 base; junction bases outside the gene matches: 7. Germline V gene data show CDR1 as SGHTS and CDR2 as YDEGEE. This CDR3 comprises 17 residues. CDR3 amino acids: CASRPGQGFSYNSPLHF. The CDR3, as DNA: TGTGCCAGCAGACCGGGACAGGGTTTTTCCTATAATTCACCCCTCCACTTT.

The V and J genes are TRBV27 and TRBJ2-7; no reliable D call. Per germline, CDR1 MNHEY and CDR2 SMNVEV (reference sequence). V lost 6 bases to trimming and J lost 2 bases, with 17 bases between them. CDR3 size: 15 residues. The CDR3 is CASSSNTNSTYEQYF. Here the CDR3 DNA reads TGTGCCAGCAGCTCCAATACCAACTCCACCTACGAGCAGTACTTC.

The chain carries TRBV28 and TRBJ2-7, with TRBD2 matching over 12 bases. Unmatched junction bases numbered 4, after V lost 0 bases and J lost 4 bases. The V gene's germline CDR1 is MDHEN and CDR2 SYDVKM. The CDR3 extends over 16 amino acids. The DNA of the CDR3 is TGTGCCAGCAGTTTATGGACTAGCGGGAGTAGGTACGAGCAGTACTTC. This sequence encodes CASSLWTSGSRYEQYF.

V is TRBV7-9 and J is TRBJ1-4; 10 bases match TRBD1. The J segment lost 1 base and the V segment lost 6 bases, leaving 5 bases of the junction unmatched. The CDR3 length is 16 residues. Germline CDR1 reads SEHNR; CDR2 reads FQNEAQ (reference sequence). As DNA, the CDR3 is TGTGCCAGCAGGAAGACAGGGGGCCGAACTAATGAAAAACTGTTTTTT. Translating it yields CASRKTGGRTNEKLFF.

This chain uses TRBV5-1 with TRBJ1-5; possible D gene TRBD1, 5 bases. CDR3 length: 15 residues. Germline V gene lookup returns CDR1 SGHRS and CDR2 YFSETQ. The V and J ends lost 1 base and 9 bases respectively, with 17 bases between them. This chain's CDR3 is CASSLWGGATRPQHF. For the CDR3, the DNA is TGCGCCAGCAGCTTGTGGGGGGGTGCCACTAGGCCCCAGCATTTT.

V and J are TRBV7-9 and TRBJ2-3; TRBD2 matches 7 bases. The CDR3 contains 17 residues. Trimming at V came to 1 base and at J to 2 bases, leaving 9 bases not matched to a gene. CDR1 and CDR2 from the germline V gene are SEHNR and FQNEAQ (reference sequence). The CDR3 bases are TGTGCCAGCAGCTTAGACATTGCGGGAGTGTACACAGATACGCAGTATTTT. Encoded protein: CASSLDIAGVYTDTQYF.

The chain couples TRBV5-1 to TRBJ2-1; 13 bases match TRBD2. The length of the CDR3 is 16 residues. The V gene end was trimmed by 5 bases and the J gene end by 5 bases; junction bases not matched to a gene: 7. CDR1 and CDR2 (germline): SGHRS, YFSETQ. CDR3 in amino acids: CASSGGLAGANNEQFF. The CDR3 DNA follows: TGCGCCAGCAGTGGAGGACTAGCGGGAGCGAACAATGAGCAGTTCTTC.